This T cell receptor beta chain was identified in a study of Ad26.COV2.S vaccination and SARS-CoV-2 variants. Generated by immunoSEQ multiplex PCR, the TCRdb table keeps only in-frame clones and is missing some. The profile covers roughly 380,000 clones, with more than 75% appearing a single time and roughly 3.2% taken by the ten largest. The J segment lost 5 bases and the V segment lost 1 base, leaving 10 bases of the junction unmatched. The CDR3 runs 18 residues. From germline, CDR1 is GTSNPN and CDR2 SVGIG (reference sequence). As for treatment: 15 to 20 received Ad26.COV2.S at low or high dose, single or two shots; roughly 5 received placebo; per-sample allocation not given. The study sampled participants on day 63 after the first vaccine or placebo injection.

This specimen consisted of peripheral blood, obtained in a trial of Ad26.COV2.S vaccine versus placebo. This TCR derives from a person aged 18-65 years who received the Ad26.COV2.S COVID-19 vaccine or a placebo. This rearrangement joins TRBV30 to TRBJ2-3; 15 nucleotides align to TRBD2. This CDR3 reads CAWSAGLAGGGEKDTQYF. DNA for the CDR3: TGTGCCTGGAGTGCTGGACTAGCGGGGGGGGGCGAAAAAGATACGCAGTATTTT.